This T cell receptor (beta chain) derives from a study of regulatory T cells in long-lasting Graves disease. Study-wide findings and caveats: Segments TRBV28, TRBJ1-2 and TRBJ2-5 showed preferential usage in persistent disease.

CDR3 regions were amplified by Arm-PCR using iRepertoire HTBI primers to build TCR beta libraries. In the original workflow: Gene usage covered about 62 TRBV and 13 to 15 TRBJ segments. TCRdb reprocessed the multiplex PCR reads via MiXCR and lists one record per CDR3 protein. Clone size and V and J calls follow TCRdb, not the original study. This sample has under 800,000 distinct CDR3 sequences, with about 15% found just once. Time point noted: newly diagnosed GD, antithyroid drugs for less than 3 months. RNA from PBMCs was the source of the TCR library. This clonotype was counted a few times. The target antigen is unknown. The CDR3 sequence is 17 residues long. Germline V gives CDR1 KGHSH, CDR2 LQKENI. Trimming removed 1 base from V and 3 bases from J; junction bases left unmatched: 10. This sample also appeared in a second study, on T cells in Graves' hyperthyroidism and ophthalmopathy. From that paper: Most expanded thyroid clonotypes above 0.001 recurred in blood. Ophthalmopathy got predicted by the model a median approximately six months before its onset.

Sequencing was performed on peripheral blood mononuclear cells (PBMCs), taken at new diagnosis, from a patient treated with antithyroid drugs. This TCR derives from a woman in her twenties or thirties with Graves disease. The rearrangement links TRBV18 to TRBJ1-2; 8 bases line up with TRBD1. The DNA for the CDR3 is TGTGCCAGCTCACCACTCCTAGACAGGGGAAGCGACTATGGCTACACCTTC. Its protein is CASSPLLDRGSDYGYTF.